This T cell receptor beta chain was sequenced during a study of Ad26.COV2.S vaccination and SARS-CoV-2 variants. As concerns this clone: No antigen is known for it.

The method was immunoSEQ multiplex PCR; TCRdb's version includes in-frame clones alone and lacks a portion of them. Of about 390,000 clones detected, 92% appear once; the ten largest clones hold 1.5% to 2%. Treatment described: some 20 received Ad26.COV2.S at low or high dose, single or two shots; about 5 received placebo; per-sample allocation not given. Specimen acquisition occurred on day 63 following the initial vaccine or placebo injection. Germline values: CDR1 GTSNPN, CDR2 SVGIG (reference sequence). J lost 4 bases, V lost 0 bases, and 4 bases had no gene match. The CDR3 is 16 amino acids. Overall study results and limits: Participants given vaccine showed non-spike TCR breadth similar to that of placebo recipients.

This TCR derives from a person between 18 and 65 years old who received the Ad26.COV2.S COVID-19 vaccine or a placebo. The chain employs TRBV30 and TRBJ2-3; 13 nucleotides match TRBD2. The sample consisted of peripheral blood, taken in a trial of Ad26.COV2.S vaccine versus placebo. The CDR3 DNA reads TGTGCCTGGAGTGTACTAGCGGGGGGGATGGCAGATACGCAGTATTTT. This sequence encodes CAWSVLAGGMADTQYF. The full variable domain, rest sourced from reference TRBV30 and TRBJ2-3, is SQTIHQWPATLVQPVGSPLSLECTVEGTSNPNLYWYRQAAGRGLQLLFYSVGIGQISSEVPQNLSASRPQDRQFILSSKKLLLSDSGFYLCAWSVLAGGMADTQYFGPGTRLTVL.